This passage covers 10 T cell receptor beta chains from one sample sequenced in a study of T cell repertoires in cytomegalovirus infection. Each CDR3 protein is one row after TCRdb ran MiXCR on the reads. The sample contains about 900,000 distinct CDR3 sequences, more than 25% of which appear only once. Their recognized antigens are unknown. The sequences come from cultured CD8+ T cells from PBMCs, collected from culture after CMV antigen stimulation. These receptors were taken from a human donor in good health (CMV status not recorded). Some clones in this sample may be carry-over from other donors' samples.

The rearrangement uses TRBV20-1 and TRBJ2-7; D possibly corresponds to TRBD1 (6 bases). This CDR3 region has 13 residues. Germline V gene sequence: CDR1 DFQATT, CDR2 SNEGSKA (reference sequence). V was trimmed by 3 bases and J by 3 bases, leaving 12 bases between them. The CDR3 is CSASTPDSYEQYF. CDR3 sequence (DNA): TGCAGTGCTAGTACTCCGGACAGCTACGAGCAGTACTTC.

The chain couples TRBV12-3 or TRBV12-4 to TRBJ2-7; TRBD1 agrees at 7 bases. After removal of 8 bases from V and 2 bases from J, the junction contained 12 bases not matched to a gene. The CDR3 sequence is 15 residues long. DNA for the CDR3: TGTGCCAGCTGGAAGTACGGGACAGATCCCTACGAGCAGTACTTC. It is translated as CASWKYGTDPYEQYF.

DNA of the CDR3: TGTGCCAGCAGCTCAAGTGGCAGGGACTATGGCTACACCTTC. Amino acid sequence: CASSSSGRDYGYTF. This chain connects TRBV5-6 to TRBJ1-2; perhaps TRBD1 as D (5 bases). Looked up from germline, CDR1 is SGHDT and CDR2 is YYEEEE. This CDR3 is 14 amino acids long. The V end was cut by 3 bases, the J end by 3 bases, with 12 bases between.

As regards this clonotype: This clone may be a read error of a much larger clone one base away. The chain uses TRBV7-2 and TRBJ2-3; weak D call: TRBD1 (6 bases). The CDR3 spans 14 residues. The germline V and J ends were trimmed by 7 bases and 4 bases, with 15 bases remaining between them. Germline V gene lookup returns CDR1 SGHTA and CDR2 FQGNSA. The CDR3 here is CASTYRDIADTQYF. The CDR3 DNA sequence: TGTGCCAGCACCTACAGGGATATTGCAGATACGCAGTATTTT.

The V call is TRBV7-6, the J call TRBJ2-3, with TRBD1 identical over 9 bases. The junction had 6 bases not matched to a gene; V was cut back by 2 bases and J by 3 bases. CDR3 size: 16 residues. CDR1 and CDR2 from the germline V gene are SGHVS and FNYEAQ. The chain's CDR3 is CASSLYRGLGTDTQYF. The CDR3 bases are TGTGCCAGCAGCTTATACAGGGGGCTTGGGACAGATACGCAGTATTTT.

This chain links TRBV6-2 or TRBV6-3 with TRBJ2-7; TRBD2 agrees at 9 bases. J lost 7 bases, V lost 6 bases, and 10 bases had no gene match. The length of the CDR3 is 14 residues. Germline V lookup: CDR1 MNHEY, CDR2 SVGEGT. CDR3 sequence reads: CASSPLRGGKEQYV. Written as DNA, the CDR3 is TGTGCCAGCAGCCCCCTGCGGGGGGGCAAAGAGCAGTACGTC.

The chain recombines TRBV6-1 with TRBJ1-5, with 7 bases aligning to TRBD1. CDR3 length: 17 amino acids. The germline CDR1 and CDR2 sequences are MNHNS and SASEGT. V lost 2 bases to trimming and J lost 0 bases; unmatched junction nucleotides: 7. For the CDR3, the DNA is TGTGCCAGCAGTGAAAGGGGGCAAAGGGATAGCAATCAGCCCCAGCATTTT. Translated: CASSERGQRDSNQPQHF.

This clonotype was counted many times. CDR3 nucleotides: TGTGCCAGCAGCCCCGGAGGGGGGCCCAGCTCTGGGGCCAACGTCCTGACTTTC. It codes for CASSPGGGPSSGANVLTF. The V call is TRBV7-6, the J call TRBJ2-6; either TRBD1 or TRBD2 may supply D (6 bases each). V shed 5 bases and J shed 0 bases, with 17 bases lying between them. Germline V gives CDR1 SGHVS, CDR2 FNYEAQ. CDR3 length equals 18 residues.

The J gene is TRBJ2-3, the V gene TRBV6-2 or TRBV6-3; D ambiguous. The germline CDR1 and CDR2 sequences are MNHEY and SVGEGT. CDR3 length: 16 amino acids. V was pared by 0 bases and J by 1 base, with 11 bases between. Here the CDR3 reads CASSYSDAVGTDTQYF. The CDR3 nucleotides are TGTGCCAGCAGTTACTCCGATGCAGTGGGCACAGATACGCAGTATTTT.

This clonotype was counted only a few times. The V and J genes are TRBV7-9 and TRBJ1-4; TRBD1 matches at 7 bases. This CDR3 is built from 16 residues. Losses at the gene ends were 2 bases for V and 3 bases for J; bases not matched to a gene: 6. Germline assignment: CDR1 SEHNR and CDR2 FQNEAQ (reference sequence). The CDR3 nucleotides are TGTGCCAGCAGCTTACTGAAAGGGGGCCCTAATGAAAAACTGTTTTTT. Amino acid sequence: CASSLLKGGPNEKLFF.